Below, 17 T cell receptor beta chains from the same sample are listed, as sequenced in a study of T cell repertoires in cytomegalovirus infection. From the reads, TCRdb called clonotypes with MiXCR, one entry per CDR3 protein. The repertoire holds roughly 920,000 distinct CDR3 sequences, with less than 40% as singletons. No antigen has been identified for these receptors. The source was cultured CD8+ T cells from PBMCs, collected from culture after CMV antigen stimulation. The receptor source for this set is a human donor in good health (CMV status not recorded). Some clones in this sample may be carry-over from other donors' samples.

The chain combines TRBV4-1 with TRBJ2-5; 12 nucleotides line up with TRBD2. J lost 3 bases, V lost 1 base, and 3 bases had no gene match. CDR1 and CDR2 from the germline V gene are MGHRA and YSYEKL. This CDR3 spans 16 amino acids. The CDR3 DNA is TGCGCCAGCAGCCAAGTCGCTAGCGGGGGGGAAGAGACCCAGTACTTC. It translates to CASSQVASGGEETQYF.

This clonotype appeared a few times. V and J are TRBV7-6 and TRBJ1-3; D gene ambiguous. The CDR3 extends over 15 amino acids. Between the trimmed V and J ends, which lost 5 bases and 0 bases, there was a span of 11 bases. Germline lookup yields CDR1 SGHVS and CDR2 FNYEAQ. The CDR3 loop reads CASSRDWTSGNTIYF. The CDR3, as DNA: TGTGCCAGCAGCCGAGACTGGACCTCTGGAAACACCATATATTTT.

This clonotype was seen a few times. V gene TRBV27 combines with J gene TRBJ1-5; tentative D call: TRBD1 (5 bases). The germline CDR1 and CDR2 sequences are MNHEY and SMNVEV (reference sequence). The CDR3 totals 18 residues. V dropped 3 bases and J dropped 0 bases, with 18 bases sitting between them. CDR3 coding DNA: TGTGCCAGCAGTTTCTCAACAAGGGACGGATATAGCAATCAGCCCCAGCATTTT. It specifies CASSFSTRDGYSNQPQHF.

V gene TRBV7-6 combines with J gene TRBJ2-2; D gene ambiguous. Germline lookup yields CDR1 SGHVS and CDR2 FNYEAQ. The CDR3 sequence is 15 residues long. The V and J ends lost 5 bases and 5 bases respectively, with 15 bases between them. The DNA for the CDR3 is TGTGCCAGCAGCCCCCGGGTCTTGGGTACCGGGGAGCTGTTTTTT. It encodes CASSPRVLGTGELFF.

A remark on this clonotype: A much more abundant neighbour one base away suggests this may be a read error. The chain combines TRBV6-1 with TRBJ1-1; D is perhaps TRBD1 (6 bases). In germline, CDR1 is MNHNS, CDR2 SASEGT. This CDR3 region has 14 residues. The CDR3 reads CANSYSDSDTEAFF. CDR3 DNA: TGTGCCAACAGTTACTCGGACAGCGACACTGAAGCTTTCTTT.

This clonotype showed up many times. CDR3 sequence: CASSPGYGGAGDTQYF. The CDR3 region has the DNA TGTGCCAGCAGCCCCGGTTATGGCGGGGCAGGAGATACGCAGTATTTT. The rearrangement uses TRBV7-6 and TRBJ2-3; D is perhaps TRBD2 (6 bases). Deletions cut 5 bases from V and 5 bases from J, with 20 bases between. CDR3 length: 16 residues. Germline CDR1 is SGHVS and CDR2 is FNYEAQ.

This clonotype appeared a few times. CDR3 loop: CSAIAGTLINSGANVLTF. The CDR3 nucleotides read TGCAGTGCTATCGCGGGGACCTTAATCAACTCTGGGGCCAACGTCCTGACTTTC. V is TRBV20-1 and J is TRBJ2-6, with D possibly matching TRBD2 (6 bases). Germline-derived CDR1 and CDR2 are DFQATT and SNEGSKA (reference sequence). This CDR3 has 18 residues. Trimming stripped 4 bases from V and 0 bases from J, with 19 bases between.

There are a few counts of this clonotype. This CDR3 is CASRPGGPGNTIYF. CDR3 DNA: TGTGCCAGCAGGCCGGGAGGGCCTGGAAACACCATATATTTT. This chain joins TRBV6-6 and TRBJ1-3, with D unclear. Germline V gives CDR1 MNHNY, CDR2 SVGAGI (reference sequence). This CDR3 has 14 amino acids. The V end was cut by 6 bases, the J end by 2 bases, with 11 bases between.

The gene calls are TRBV19 and TRBJ1-1; D is possibly TRBD1 (5 bases). Deletions cut 6 bases from V and 1 base from J, with 12 bases between. The CDR3 covers 14 residues. Germline V gene lookup returns CDR1 LNHDA and CDR2 SQIVND (reference sequence). CDR3 amino acids: CASSLLTANTEAFF. The CDR3 DNA reads TGTGCCAGTAGCCTCTTGACAGCGAACACTGAAGCTTTCTTT.

Note on this clonotype: One end of the junction fails to match germline, which may point to a read error. The V and J genes are TRBV12-5 and TRBJ1-5; D remains ambiguous. CDR1 LGHNT and CDR2 FRNRAP come from the germline V gene. The CDR3 consists of 17 residues. The CDR3, as DNA: TGTGTTAGTGGTTTGGTACCCCGGTCCAGAGATTATCAGCCCCAGCATTTT. Encoded protein: CVSGLVPRSRDYQPQHF.

This clonotype was detected once. V and J are TRBV4-3 and TRBJ2-1, with D hard to call. The CDR3 has 15 residues. Trimming removed 7 bases from V and 0 bases from J, with 13 bases in between. Germline loops: CDR1 LGHNA, CDR2 YSLEER. CDR3 DNA sequence: TGCGCCAGCAACCTGAACGACAACTCCTACAATGAGCAGTTCTTC. Translating it yields CASNLNDNSYNEQFF.

This chain uses TRBV5-1 with TRBJ1-2; D call uncertain. The CDR3 totals 15 residues. Looked up from germline, CDR1 is SGHRS and CDR2 is YFSETQ. Trimming stripped 4 bases from V and 9 bases from J, with 22 bases between. The CDR3 reads CASSAYSPVGLSYTF. DNA for the CDR3: TGCGCCAGCAGCGCCTACAGCCCAGTTGGCCTAAGCTACACCTTC. Using reference TRBV5-1 and TRBJ1-2 for the parts outside the CDR3, the full variable domain is KAGVTQTPRYLIKTRGQQVTLSCSPISGHRSVSWYQQTPGQGLQFLFEYFSETQRNKGNFPGRFSGRQFSNSRSEMNVSTLELGDSALYLCASSAYSPVGLSYTFGSGTRLTVV.

The V and J genes are TRBV15 and TRBJ1-1; tentatively, D is TRBD1 (5 bases). V lost 7 bases to trimming and J lost 5 bases, with 17 bases between them. Germline values: CDR1 LNHNV, CDR2 YYDKDF (reference sequence). CDR3 length equals 14 residues. CDR3: CATIPGGWVTEAFF. Written as DNA, the CDR3 is TGTGCCACCATCCCCGGGGGTTGGGTTACTGAAGCTTTCTTT.

This clonotype was observed a handful of times. This sequence joins TRBV20-1 and TRBJ1-5; tentative D call: TRBD1 (5 bases). V was trimmed by 3 bases and J by 0 bases, leaving 15 bases between them. This CDR3 has 16 amino acids. Germline CDR1 and CDR2: DFQATT and SNEGSKA (reference sequence). The CDR3 region is CSASRQGMGSNQPQHF. In DNA, the CDR3 is TGCAGTGCTAGTCGGCAGGGTATGGGTAGCAATCAGCCCCAGCATTTT.

This chain links TRBV19 with TRBJ2-1; 12 bases match TRBD2. Germline assignment: CDR1 LNHDA and CDR2 SQIVND (reference sequence). V trimming: 3 bases; J trimming: 10 bases; junction bases outside the gene matches: 13. CDR3 size: 17 residues. The CDR3 DNA reads TGTGCCAGTAGTATTTCATCTAGCGGGGGGGCCCTAGGAGAGCAGTTCTTC. It is translated as CASSISSSGGALGEQFF.

A few counts support this clonotype. CDR3 sequence reads: CASSLSGTGPEAFF. The CDR3 region has the DNA TGTGCCAGCAGTTTATCGGGGACAGGGCCTGAAGCTTTCTTT. The chain has TRBV27 and TRBJ1-1; 9 nucleotides line up with TRBD1. Trimming took 0 bases from V and 6 from J; bases not matched to a gene: 2. CDR3 length: 14 residues. The germline gives CDR1 MNHEY, CDR2 SMNVEV (reference sequence).

For the CDR3, the DNA is TGCAGTGCTAGAGCCACGGATCAGCCCCAGCATTTT. Translated: CSARATDQPQHF. The chain joins TRBV20-1 to TRBJ1-5; D remains unclear. Germline CDR1 is DFQATT and CDR2 is SNEGSKA (reference sequence). Deletions cut 1 base from V and 5 bases from J, with 6 bases between. The CDR3 covers 12 residues.